This T cell receptor beta chain comes out of a study of OX40 agonist ivuxolimab in advanced cancers. V dropped 3 bases and J dropped 5 bases, with 4 bases sitting between them. CDR3 size: 11 residues. The germline V gene encodes CDR1 PRHDT and CDR2 FYEKMQ (reference sequence). The assay was immunoSEQ multiplex PCR, and TCRdb's table has in-frame clones only and misses some. The sample lists tens of thousands of clones, about 84% occurring once. This specimen consisted of CD4+ or CD8+ T cells sorted from blood, obtained in a trial of the OX40 agonist ivuxolimab. The clonotype was recovered from an adult with an advanced solid tumor such as melanoma, head and neck, liver or kidney cancer. This sequence joins TRBV13 and TRBJ2-5, with no clear D. This CDR3 reads CASSLQETQYF. The CDR3 nucleotides read TGTGCCAGCAGCTTGCAGGAGACCCAGTACTTC.